Shown below are 15 T cell receptor beta chains from a single sample sequenced in a study of blood T cells in healthy people across ages. Combining a sample-barcoded 5' primer with a J-beta primer mix, a second PCR ran for roughly 7 to 12 cycles. Via MiXCR, TCRdb re-called the 5' RACE reads, giving one row per CDR3 protein. This sample has 950,000 to 1,200,000 distinct CDR3 sequences, with 35% to 40% found just once. The sequencing input was blood. The receptors come from a man aged 18 to 30 in good health.

The chain is built from TRBV12-3 or TRBV12-4 and TRBJ2-1; maybe TRBD2 (6 bases). CDR3 length: 15 residues. The V end lost 7 bases, the J end lost 3 bases, and 16 bases lay between the germline ends. The CDR3 DNA is TGTGCCAGCACGGAGGAGGGGCGCGGCTACAATGAGCAGTTCTTC. Its translation: CASTEEGRGYNEQFF.

This clonotype was detected a few times. The V call is TRBV9, the J call TRBJ2-4; no clear D gene. CDR3 length: 15 amino acids. CDR1 and CDR2 (germline): SGDLS, YYNGEE. Trimming left V 4 bases short and J 13 bases short, with 24 bases between. The CDR3 sequence is CASSPPPGMGNEQYF. Here the CDR3 DNA reads TGTGCCAGCAGCCCTCCGCCGGGTATGGGCAATGAGCAGTACTTC.

This clonotype was seen only a few times. This chain links TRBV20-1 with TRBJ1-2; unclear D gene. V was clipped by 6 bases and J by 4 bases, with 12 bases between them. This CDR3 is 12 amino acids long. Germline V gene data show CDR1 as DFQATT and CDR2 as SNEGSKA (reference sequence). CDR3 coding DNA: TGCAGTGCAAGTAGCGCCTTCTATGGCTACACCTTC. The encoded protein is CSASSAFYGYTF.

The chain couples TRBV7-2 to TRBJ2-4, with 9 bases identical to TRBD1. The CDR3 length is 16 residues. Germline lookup yields CDR1 SGHTA and CDR2 FQGNSA. V was pared by 3 bases and J by 1 base, with 4 bases of the junction left unmatched. CDR3 residues: CASSFGTGLAKNIQYF. The CDR3 DNA sequence: TGTGCCAGCAGCTTTGGGACAGGGCTCGCCAAAAACATTCAGTACTTC.

The rearrangement links TRBV27 to TRBJ1-2; no clear D. The ends were cut back, 6 bases at V and 2 bases at J, with 13 bases in the middle. Germline CDR1 and CDR2: MNHEY and SMNVEV (reference sequence). The CDR3 sequence is 14 residues long. CDR3 loop: CASRTTAWNYGYTF. The CDR3 region has the DNA TGTGCCAGCAGAACGACGGCTTGGAACTATGGCTACACCTTC.

As DNA, the CDR3 is TGCAGCGCTACCCGCGGGAATAGCAATCAGCCCCAGCATTTT. This translates into CSATRGNSNQPQHF. The rearrangement uses TRBV29-1 and TRBJ1-5; D not resolved. This CDR3 has 14 amino acids. Trimming stripped 7 bases from V and 0 bases from J, with 13 bases between. Per the germline V gene, CDR1 is SQVTM and CDR2 is ANQGSEA.

About this clonotype itself: One junction end disagrees with the germline gene, perhaps due to a read error. The V call is TRBV12-3 or TRBV12-4, the J call TRBJ1-1; D is possibly TRBD1 (5 bases). The CDR3 runs 16 residues. CDR3 bases: TGTACCAGCAGTTTCACCCCAGGGAGGAAAAACACTGAAGCTTTCTTT. Translated, it gives CTSSFTPGRKNTEAFF.

The rearrangement uses TRBV5-6 and TRBJ2-3; 11 nucleotides align to TRBD2. From germline, CDR1 is SGHDT and CDR2 YYEEEE. CDR3 size: 17 residues. V shed 7 bases and J 2 bases; nucleotides not matched to a gene: 12. The CDR3 DNA reads TGTGCCAGCGGCACTGGACTAGCGGGTATATCCACAGATACGCAGTATTTT. Translation: CASGTGLAGISTDTQYF. Full variable domain (remainder filled in from reference TRBV5-6 and TRBJ2-3): DAGVTQSPTHLIKTRGQQVTLRCSPKSGHDTVSWYQQALGQGPQFIFQYYEEEERQRGNFPDRFSGHQFPNYSSELNVNALLLGDSALYLCASGTGLAGISTDTQYFGPGTRLTVL.

CDR3 nucleotides: TGTGCCAGCAGCTTACGGACTAGCGGGCAGAATGAGCAGTTCTTC. It specifies CASSLRTSGQNEQFF. V usage is TRBV7-6 and J usage is TRBJ2-1, with 11 bases that match TRBD2. V shed 2 bases, J shed 7 bases, and the junction held 4 bases outside the gene matches. Germline V gives CDR1 SGHVS, CDR2 FNYEAQ. This CDR3 comprises 15 residues. The full variable domain, in which reference TRBV7-6 and TRBJ2-1 provide the parts outside the CDR3, is GAGVSQSPRYKVTKRGQDVALRCDPISGHVSLYWYRQALGQGPEFLTYFNYEAQQDKSGLPNDRFSAERPEGSISTLTIQRTEQRDSAMYRCASSLRTSGQNEQFFGPGTRLTVL.

The chain carries TRBV5-1 and TRBJ1-1, with 8 bases lining up with TRBD1. Germline lookup yields CDR1 SGHRS and CDR2 YFSETQ. V lost 2 bases and J lost 5; bases outside the gene matches: 8. This CDR3 spans 15 amino acids. In DNA, the CDR3 is TGCGCCAGCAGCTTCTCGACAGGGGTGGGTACTGAAGCTTTCTTT. It specifies CASSFSTGVGTEAFF.

The rearrangement joins TRBV27 to TRBJ1-5, with unresolved D. Germline values: CDR1 MNHEY, CDR2 SMNVEV (reference sequence). This CDR3 contains 15 residues. V lost 4 bases and J lost 3, with 13 bases in between. The chain's CDR3 is CASSSITGYNQPQHF. In DNA, the CDR3 is TGTGCCAGCAGTTCGATAACGGGTTACAATCAGCCCCAGCATTTT.

The CDR3 here is CASSGNADRVVDEQFF. CDR3 DNA: TGTGCCAGTAGTGGCAACGCGGACAGGGTGGTGGATGAGCAGTTCTTC. The chain is built from TRBV19 and TRBJ2-1; TRBD1 aligns across 8 bases. The length of the CDR3 is 16 residues. Germline V gene data show CDR1 as LNHDA and CDR2 as SQIVND (reference sequence). J gave up 8 bases and V 5 bases, and 14 bases lay outside the gene matches.

The rearrangement uses TRBV6-5 and TRBJ1-2, with D unresolved. V lost 0 bases, J lost 5 bases, and 16 bases lay in between. Germline V lookup: CDR1 MNHEY, CDR2 SVGAGI. The CDR3 has 16 amino acids. The CDR3 nucleotides are TGTGCCAGCAGTTACTCGTTTTGGGTGCCCGAGTATGGCTACACCTTC. This codes for CASSYSFWVPEYGYTF.

This clonotype has more than one count but fewer than ten. V usage is TRBV20-1 and J usage is TRBJ2-1, with 8 nucleotides matching TRBD2. Germline assignment: CDR1 DFQATT and CDR2 SNEGSKA (reference sequence). The CDR3 spans 15 residues. The trim removed 0 bases at V and 2 bases at J, leaving 3 bases unmatched. The CDR3, as DNA: TGCAGTGCTAGAGATAGCGGGGATACCTACAATGAGCAGTTCTTC. This translates into CSARDSGDTYNEQFF.

To note about this clonotype: It may be a read error: a sequence one base away is much more abundant. The CDR3 spells CASKSGQGTETQFF. The CDR3 coding sequence is TGTGCCAGCAAAAGCGGACAGGGGACAGAGACCCAGTTCTTC. V usage is TRBV6-2 or TRBV6-3 and J usage is TRBJ2-1; 9 bases line up with TRBD1. The CDR3 covers 14 residues. The V and J ends lost 7 bases and 13 bases, in that order; junction bases with no gene match: 14. Germline assignment: CDR1 MNHEY and CDR2 SVGEGT.